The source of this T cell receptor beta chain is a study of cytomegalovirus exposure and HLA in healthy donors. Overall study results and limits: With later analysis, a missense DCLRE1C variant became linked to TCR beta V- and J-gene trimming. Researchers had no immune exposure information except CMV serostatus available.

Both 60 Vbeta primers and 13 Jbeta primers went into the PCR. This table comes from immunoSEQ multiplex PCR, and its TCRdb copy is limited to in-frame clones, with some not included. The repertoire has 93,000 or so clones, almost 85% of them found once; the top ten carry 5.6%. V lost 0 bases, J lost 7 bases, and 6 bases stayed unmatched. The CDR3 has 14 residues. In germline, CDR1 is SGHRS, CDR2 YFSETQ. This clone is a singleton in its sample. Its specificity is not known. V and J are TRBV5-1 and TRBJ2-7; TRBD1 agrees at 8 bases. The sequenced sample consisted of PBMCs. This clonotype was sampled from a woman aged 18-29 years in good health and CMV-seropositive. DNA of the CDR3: TGCGCCAGCAGCTTGGCTCAGGGGGCGGTGGAGCAGTACTTC. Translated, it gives CASSLAQGAVEQYF.